The 17 T cell receptor beta chains given below trace back to one sample, sequenced in a study of T cells in Graves' hyperthyroidism and ophthalmopathy. TCR beta CDR3 regions were amplified from RNA. Carried out on the TCR CDR3, a first-round RT-PCR used the HTBI primer set. TCRdb passed the multiplex PCR reads through MiXCR, listing each CDR3 protein once. The sample lists about 360,000 distinct CDR3 sequences; about 13% were seen once. The source material was blood. Receptors were obtained from a woman aged 18-30 years with Graves' hyperthyroidism.

This chain uses TRBV5-1 with TRBJ1-4; 8 nucleotides agree with TRBD1. Germline CDR1 is SGHRS and CDR2 is YFSETQ. The CDR3 runs to 16 residues. V was clipped by 2 bases and J by 6 bases; unmatched bases: 9. In DNA form, the CDR3 reads TGCGCCAGCAGCTTTGGGGCGGGACAGGAGCATGAAAAACTGTTTTTT. Its protein is CASSFGAGQEHEKLFF.

Many counts were recorded for this clonotype. The chain has TRBV9 and TRBJ2-1; D is unclear. The CDR3 is made up of 15 amino acids. V shed 0 bases and J shed 6 bases, with 13 bases lying between them. In germline, CDR1 is SGDLS, CDR2 YYNGEE. The CDR3 nucleotides are TGTGCCAGCAGCGTAGCCGGCTTGGCAGGCAATGAGCAGTTCTTC. Its translation: CASSVAGLAGNEQFF.

This clonotype has just a few counts. The gene calls are TRBV27 and TRBJ2-1, with 9 positions matching TRBD1. Trimming took 5 bases from V and 4 from J; bases not matched to a gene: 6. Per the germline V gene, CDR1 is MNHEY and CDR2 is SMNVEV (reference sequence). The CDR3 covers 15 residues. CDR3 protein: CASSPDRGRYNEQFF. The DNA of the CDR3 is TGTGCCAGCAGTCCCGACAGGGGGAGATACAATGAGCAGTTCTTC.

Only a few counts were recorded for this clonotype. The chain employs TRBV5-8 and TRBJ2-5; 16 nucleotides agree with TRBD2. Germline assignment: CDR1 SGHTS and CDR2 YDEGEE. The CDR3 loop spans 17 amino acids. Trimming at V came to 4 bases and at J to 1 base, leaving 4 bases not matched to a gene. DNA of the CDR3: TGTGCCAGCAGCGCGGGACTAGCGGGAGGGTTCCAAGAGACCCAGTACTTC. The encoded protein is CASSAGLAGGFQETQYF. The full variable domain, in which reference TRBV5-8 and TRBJ2-5 provide the parts outside the CDR3, is EAGVTQSPTHLIKTRGQQATLRCSPISGHTSVYWYQQALGLGLQFLLWYDEGEERNRGNFPPRFSGRQFPNYSSELNVNALELEDSALYLCASSAGLAGGFQETQYFGPGTRLLVL.

This clonotype was counted between two and nine times. This chain joins TRBV5-5 and TRBJ1-6; D might be TRBD1 (5 bases). V dropped 0 bases and J dropped 3 bases, with 13 bases sitting between them. From germline, CDR1 is SGHKS and CDR2 YYEKEE (reference sequence). The CDR3 is made up of 17 amino acids. Written as DNA, the CDR3 is TGTGCCAGCAGCTTGGTGGTGTCGGGGCTCTATAATTCACCCCTCCACTTT. The encoded protein is CASSLVVSGLYNSPLHF. The full variable domain, its missing parts supplied by reference TRBV5-5 and TRBJ1-6, is DAGVTQSPTHLIKTRGQQVTLRCSPISGHKSVSWYQQVLGQGPQFIFQYYEKEERGRGNFPDRFSARQFPNYSSELNVNALLLGDSALYLCASSLVVSGLYNSPLHFGNGTRLTVT.

Ten or more counts support this clonotype. The chain has TRBV28 and TRBJ2-1, with 9 bases aligning to TRBD2. The germline V gene encodes CDR1 MDHEN and CDR2 SYDVKM. The CDR3 is made up of 15 amino acids. V trimming: 5 bases; J trimming: 0 bases; junction bases outside the gene matches: 2. The CDR3 sequence is CASSLAGSSYNEQFF. The DNA for the CDR3 is TGTGCCAGCAGTCTAGCGGGGAGCTCCTACAATGAGCAGTTCTTC.

The rearrangement joins TRBV19 to TRBJ2-2; D uncertain. This CDR3 has 13 amino acids. Trimming cost V 8 bases and J 2 bases, with 9 bases left between them. CDR1 LNHDA and CDR2 SQIVND come from the germline V gene (reference sequence). CDR3 region: CASGASNTGELFF. In DNA, the CDR3 is TGTGCCAGTGGTGCCTCAAACACCGGGGAGCTGTTTTTT.

Notes on this clonotype: It may be a read error: a sequence one base away is much more abundant. The V and J genes are TRBV28 and TRBJ2-3, with TRBD2 identical over 12 bases. This CDR3 contains 15 residues. J lost 5 bases, V lost 6 bases, and 6 bases had no gene match. Germline CDR1 reads MDHEN; CDR2 reads SYDVKM. CDR3 sequence: CASRETSGGRDTQYF. CDR3 bases: TGTGCCAGCAGGGAGACTAGCGGGGGACGAGATACGCAGTATTTT. Full variable domain (outside the CDR3, taken from reference TRBV28 and TRBJ2-3): DVKVTQSSRYLVKRTGEKVFLECVQDMDHENMFWYRQDPGLGLRLIYFSYDVKMKEKGDIPEGYSVSREKKERFSLILESASTNQTSMYLCASRETSGGRDTQYFGPGTRLTVL.

This clonotype has more than one count but fewer than ten. V and J are TRBV28 and TRBJ2-1; 11 bases are shared with TRBD2. J gave up 4 bases and V 4 bases, and 6 bases lay outside the gene matches. The CDR3 has 16 amino acids. CDR1 is MDHEN, CDR2 SYDVKM, per germline. CDR3 loop: CASSSPSGGTYNEQFF. Written as DNA, the CDR3 is TGTGCCAGCAGTTCCCCTAGCGGGGGGACGTACAATGAGCAGTTCTTC.

This clonotype has at least ten counts. This sequence joins TRBV14 and TRBJ2-1, with 11 bases identical to TRBD1. Germline assignment: CDR1 SGHDN and CDR2 FVKESK. V dropped 3 bases and J dropped 3; count of bases not matched to a gene: 4. This CDR3 has 16 residues. CDR3 residues: CASSQTGTGGYNEQFF. As DNA, the CDR3 is TGTGCCAGCAGCCAGACCGGGACAGGGGGCTACAATGAGCAGTTCTTC.

This clonotype was recorded many times. This chain links TRBV4-3 with TRBJ2-7, with D perhaps matching TRBD2 (6 bases). Trimming removed 1 base at V and 0 bases at J, with 10 bases between. This CDR3 spans 15 amino acids. From germline, CDR1 is LGHNA and CDR2 YSLEER. The CDR3 region is CASSQGRGFSYEQYF. DNA of the CDR3: TGCGCCAGCAGCCAAGGACGGGGGTTCTCCTACGAGCAGTACTTC.

This clonotype has just a few counts. The DNA for the CDR3 is TGCACCCCAGGACGAAATAATTCACCCCTCCACTTT. It specifies CTPGRNNSPLHF. The rearrangement links TRBV20-1 to TRBJ1-6, with D unresolved. This CDR3 comprises 12 residues. Looked up from germline, CDR1 is DFQATT and CDR2 is SNEGSKA (reference sequence).

At least ten counts were recorded for this clonotype. The chain uses TRBV18 and TRBJ2-3; TRBD1 aligns across 7 bases. This CDR3 comprises 15 residues. V lost 6 bases to trimming and J lost 6 bases; unmatched junction nucleotides: 12. Looked up from germline, CDR1 is KGHSH and CDR2 is LQKENI. In nucleotides, the CDR3 is TGTGCCAGCTCCCCAAGGGGGCGGCTCCGGGATACGCAGTATTTT. Translation gives CASSPRGRLRDTQYF.

Comment on this clonotype: This sequence may be a read error, since a much larger clone differs from it by one base. The CDR3 region has the DNA TGTGCCAGCAGCCCCCAGTATCCAACCACAGATACGCAGTATTTT. Translating gives CASSPQYPTTDTQYF. This chain links TRBV7-2 with TRBJ2-3; D is ambiguous. V lost 5 bases and J 2 bases, leaving 14 bases between the germline ends. This CDR3 comprises 15 residues. Looked up from germline, CDR1 is SGHTA and CDR2 is FQGNSA.

The V call is TRBV5-4, the J call TRBJ2-6; D is undetermined. CDR1 is SGHNT, CDR2 YYREEE, per germline (reference sequence). CDR3 length equals 17 residues. V shed 3 bases and J shed 0 bases, with 13 bases lying between them. The CDR3: CASSSRKSSSGANVLTF. The DNA for the CDR3 is TGTGCCAGCAGCTCCAGGAAAAGCTCCTCTGGGGCCAACGTCCTGACTTTC.

This clonotype has ten or more counts. The V and J genes are TRBV28 and TRBJ1-1, with 8 bases matching TRBD1. Germline lookup yields CDR1 MDHEN and CDR2 SYDVKM. The CDR3 runs 17 residues. With 2 bases clipped from V and 1 base from J, the junction kept 9 bases outside the gene matches. The CDR3 loop is CASSLVRQGLANTEAFF. The CDR3 coding sequence is TGTGCCAGCAGTTTAGTACGACAGGGGTTAGCGAACACTGAAGCTTTCTTT.

There are many counts of this clonotype. Here the CDR3 DNA reads TGTGCCAGCAGCCGAGGGAGGAGGAGTGAAAAACTGTTTTTT. This encodes CASSRGRRSEKLFF. The rearrangement uses TRBV3-1 and TRBJ1-4; D unclear. V shed 4 bases and J shed 7 bases, with 13 bases lying between them. The length of the CDR3 is 14 residues. In germline, CDR1 is LGHDT, CDR2 YNNKEL (reference sequence). Filled out from reference TRBV3-1 and TRBJ1-4, the complete variable domain reads DTAVSQTPKYLVTQMGNDKSIKCEQNLGHDTMYWYKQDSKKFLKIMFSYNNKELIINETVPNRFSPKSPDKAHLNLHINSLELGDSAVYFCASSRGRRSEKLFFGSGTQLSVL.